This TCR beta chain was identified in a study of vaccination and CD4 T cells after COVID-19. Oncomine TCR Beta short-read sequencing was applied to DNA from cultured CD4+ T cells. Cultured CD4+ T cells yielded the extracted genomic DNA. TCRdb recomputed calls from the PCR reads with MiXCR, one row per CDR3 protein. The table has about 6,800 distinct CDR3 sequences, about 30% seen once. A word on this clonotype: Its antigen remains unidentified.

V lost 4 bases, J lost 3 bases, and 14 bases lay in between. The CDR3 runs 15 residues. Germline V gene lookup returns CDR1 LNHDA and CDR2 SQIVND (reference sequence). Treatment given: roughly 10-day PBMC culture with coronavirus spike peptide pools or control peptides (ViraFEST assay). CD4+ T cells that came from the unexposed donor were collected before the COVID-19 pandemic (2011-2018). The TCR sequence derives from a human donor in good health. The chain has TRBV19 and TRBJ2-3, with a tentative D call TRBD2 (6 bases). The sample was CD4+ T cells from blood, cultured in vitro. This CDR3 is CASSNFGGLTDTQYF. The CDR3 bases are TGTGCCAGTAGTAATTTTGGAGGGCTAACAGATACGCAGTATTTT.